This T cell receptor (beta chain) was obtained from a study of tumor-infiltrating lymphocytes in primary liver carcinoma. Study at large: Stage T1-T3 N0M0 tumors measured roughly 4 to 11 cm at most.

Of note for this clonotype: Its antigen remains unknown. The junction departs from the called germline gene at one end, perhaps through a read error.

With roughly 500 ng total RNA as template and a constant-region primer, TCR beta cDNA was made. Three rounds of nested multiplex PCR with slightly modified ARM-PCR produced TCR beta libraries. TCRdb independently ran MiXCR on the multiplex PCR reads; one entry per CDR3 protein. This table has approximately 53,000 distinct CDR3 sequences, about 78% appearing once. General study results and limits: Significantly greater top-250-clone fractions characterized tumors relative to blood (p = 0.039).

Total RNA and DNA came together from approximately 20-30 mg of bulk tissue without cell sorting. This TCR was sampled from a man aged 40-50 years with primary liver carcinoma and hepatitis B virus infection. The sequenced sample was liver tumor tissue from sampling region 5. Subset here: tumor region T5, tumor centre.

The CDR3 is CSAGLAGVFYNEQFF. CDR3 nucleotide sequence: TGTAGCGCTGGACTAGCGGGAGTGTTCTACAATGAGCAGTTCTTC. The chain carries TRBV29-1 and TRBJ2-1; 13 positions match TRBD2. The CDR3 has 15 amino acids. The germline V gene encodes CDR1 SQVTM and CDR2 ANQGSEA.